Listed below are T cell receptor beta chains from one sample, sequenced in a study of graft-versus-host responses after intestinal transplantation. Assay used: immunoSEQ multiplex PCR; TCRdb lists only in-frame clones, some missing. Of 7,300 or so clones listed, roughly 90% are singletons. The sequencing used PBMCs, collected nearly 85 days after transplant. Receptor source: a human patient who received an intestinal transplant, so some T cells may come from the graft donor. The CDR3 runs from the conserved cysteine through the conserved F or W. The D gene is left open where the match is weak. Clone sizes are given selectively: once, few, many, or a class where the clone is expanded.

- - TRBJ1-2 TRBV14 TGTGCCAGCAGCCAAGGGACAAGCTATGGCTACACCTTC CASSQGTSYGYTF
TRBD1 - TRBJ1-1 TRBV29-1 TGCAGCGTTGAAAAGGGGGCAGGGACTGAAGCTTTCTTT CSVEKGAGTEAFF
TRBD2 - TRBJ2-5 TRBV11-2 TGTGCCAGCAGCTCCCCTGGGGGGGGGTTTGCAGAGACCCAGTACTTC CASSSPGGGFAETQYF
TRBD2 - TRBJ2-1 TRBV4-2 TGTGCCAGCAGCCAAGATCCCGCGGCGGGGGGGGCCTACAATGAGCAGTTCTTC CASSQDPAAGGAYNEQFF
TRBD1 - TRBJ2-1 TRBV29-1 TGCAGCGTTGAGTCTGTTGACAGGGTATCCTACAATGAGCAGTTCTTC CSVESVDRVSYNEQFF
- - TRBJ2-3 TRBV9 TGTGCCAGCAGCGGGGGGGCAAATACGCAGTATTTT CASSGGANTQYF
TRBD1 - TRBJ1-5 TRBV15 TGTGCCACCAGCCCGAGAATGGGGGACAGGGGCGGAGATCAGCCCCAGCATTTT CATSPRMGDRGGDQPQHF
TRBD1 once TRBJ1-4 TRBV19 TGTGCCAGTAAAGACAGGGGGACAACTAATGAAAAACTGTTTTTT CASKDRGTTNEKLFF
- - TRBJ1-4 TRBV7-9 TGTGCCAGCAGCTTGGAGCCCGGGTGGATGCGGTTT CASSLEPGWMRF
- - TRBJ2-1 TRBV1 TGCACCAGCAGCCAAGATGGGACTAGCTCCTACAATGAGCAGTTCTTC CTSSQDGTSSYNEQFF
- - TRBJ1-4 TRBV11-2 TGTGCCAGCAGCTTAGAGCGCGGGGTTGAAAAACTGTTTTTT CASSLERGVEKLFF
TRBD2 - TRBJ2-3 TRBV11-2 TGTGCCAGCAGCGAAGGACTAGCGGGGGAAACTAGCACAGATACGCAGTATTTT CASSEGLAGETSTDTQYF
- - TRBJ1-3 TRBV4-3 TGCGCCAGCAGCCAAGATAAAGGGCAGGGAGGAAACACCATATATTTT CASSQDKGQGGNTIYF
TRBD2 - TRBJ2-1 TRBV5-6 TGTGCCAGCAGCTTGGCCCCTCGACTAGCGGGGTTCTCCTACAATGAGCAGTTCTTC CASSLAPRLAGFSYNEQFF
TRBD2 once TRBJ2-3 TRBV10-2 TGCGCCAGCAGTGTACTAGCGGGATCAGATACGCAGTATTTT CASSVLAGSDTQYF
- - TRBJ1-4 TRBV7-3 TGTGCCAGCAGCTCAGGGGCAACTAATGAAAAACTGTTTTTT CASSSGATNEKLFF
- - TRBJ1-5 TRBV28 TGTGCCAGCAGTCCGCAGTTTCAGGGGACCCTTAATCAGCCCCAGCATTTT CASSPQFQGTLNQPQHF
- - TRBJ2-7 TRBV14 TGTGCCAGCGGGCCGAGCTCCTACGAGCAGTACTTC CASGPSSYEQYF
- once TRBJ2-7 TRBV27 TGTGCCAGCAGTTTAGGAGGGGGCTACACCTACGAGCAGTACTTC CASSLGGGYTYEQYF
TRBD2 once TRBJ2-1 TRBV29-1 TGCAGCGTTGGGGGACTAGCGGACTACAATGAGCAGTTCTTC CSVGGLADYNEQFF
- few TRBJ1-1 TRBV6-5 TGTGCCAGCAGCCGGACTAAGGGTGAAGCTTTCTTT CASSRTKGEAFF
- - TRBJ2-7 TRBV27 TGTGCCAGCAGTCCCTGGACTGGAGGGTACGAGCAGTACTTC CASSPWTGGYEQYF
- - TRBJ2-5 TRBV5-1 TGCGCCAGCAGCTTCTTAGAGACCCAGTACTTC CASSFLETQYF
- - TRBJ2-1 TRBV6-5 TGTGCCAGCAGCCACGACAGATCCCACAATGAGCAGTTCTTC CASSHDRSHNEQFF
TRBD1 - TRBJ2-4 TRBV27 TGTGCCAGCAGCGGGACAGGGAAAGCCAAAAACATTCAGTACTTC CASSGTGKAKNIQYF
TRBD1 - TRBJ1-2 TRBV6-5 TGTGCCAGCAACCAACCGGGACAGGTCTATGGCTACACCTTC CASNQPGQVYGYTF
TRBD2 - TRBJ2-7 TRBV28 TGTACCAGCAGTTTATCCGGGGGAGGGAGGAGTACCGAGCAGTACTTC CTSSLSGGGRSTEQYF
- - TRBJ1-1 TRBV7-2 TGTGCCAGCAGCATCTCCGGACCTCAGGGTGAAGCTTTCTTT CASSISGPQGEAFF
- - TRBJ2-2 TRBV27 TGTGCCAGCAGTTTATTCTCCACACTATTAACTGGGGAGCTGTTTTTT CASSLFSTLLTGELFF
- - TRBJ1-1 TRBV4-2 TGTGCCAGCAGCCAAAGCACGGGGGCCGCTCCGAACACTGAAGCTTTCTTT CASSQSTGAAPNTEAFF
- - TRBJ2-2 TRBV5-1 TGCGCCAGCAGCTCCCTCCCCCGGGACACTGACACCGGGGAGCTGTTTTTT CASSSLPRDTDTGELFF
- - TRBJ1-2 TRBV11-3 TGTGCCAGCAGCTTAAACGACGGCTACACCTTC CASSLNDGYTF
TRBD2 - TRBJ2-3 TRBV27 TGTGCCAGCTCCATAAGGTCGACTAGCGGGAAACTAACAGATACGCAGTATTTT CASSIRSTSGKLTDTQYF
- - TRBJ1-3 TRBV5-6 TGTGCCAGCAGCCCCAAGTTCCGGGAACAAGATGGAAACACCATATATTTT CASSPKFREQDGNTIYF
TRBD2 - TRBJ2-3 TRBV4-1 TGCGCCAGCAGCCCTGGACTAGCGGGACTATCAGATACGCAGTATTTT CASSPGLAGLSDTQYF
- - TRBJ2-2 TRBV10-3 TGTGCCATCAGAGACAGGGAGGTCGGGGAGCTGTTTTTT CAIRDREVGELFF
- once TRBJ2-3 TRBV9 TGTGCCAGCAGCGTAGCTGGGTTTACGTACACAGATACGCAGTATTTT CASSVAGFTYTDTQYF
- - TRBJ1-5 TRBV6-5 TGTGCCAGCAGTGGGGGGGCGGGTCAGCCCCAGCATTTT CASSGGAGQPQHF
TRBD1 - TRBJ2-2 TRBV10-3 TGTGCCATCAGTGGCGGGACAGGGGGCGATGGGACCGGGGAGCTGTTTTTT CAISGGTGGDGTGELFF
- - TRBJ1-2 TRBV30 TGTGCCTGGAGTGACGGGGGCTATGGCTACACCTTC CAWSDGGYGYTF
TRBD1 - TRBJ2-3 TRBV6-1 TGTGCCAGCAGGGGACAGGGCACAGATACGCAGTATTTT CASRGQGTDTQYF
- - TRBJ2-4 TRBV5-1 TGCGCCAGCAGCTTGGCATGGGACGAAAACATTCAGTACTTC CASSLAWDENIQYF